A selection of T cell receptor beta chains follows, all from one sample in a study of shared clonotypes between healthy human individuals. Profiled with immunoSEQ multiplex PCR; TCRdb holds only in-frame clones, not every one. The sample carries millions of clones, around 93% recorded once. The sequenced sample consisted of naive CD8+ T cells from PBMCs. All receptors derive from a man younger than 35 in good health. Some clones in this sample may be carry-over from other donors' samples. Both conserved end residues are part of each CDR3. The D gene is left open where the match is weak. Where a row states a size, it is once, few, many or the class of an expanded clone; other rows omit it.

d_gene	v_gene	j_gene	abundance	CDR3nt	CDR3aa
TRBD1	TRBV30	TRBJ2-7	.	TGTGCCTGGAAGGGGGGACAGGGGGTCATCTACGAGCAGTACTTC	CAWKGGQGVIYEQYF
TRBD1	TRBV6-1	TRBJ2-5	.	TGTGCCAGCAGTGAAGCACGAAAGGGGGCGAGCCCATTCCCTTGGGGGACCCAGTACTTC	CASSEARKGASPFPWGTQYF
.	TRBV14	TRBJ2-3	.	TGTGCCAGCAGTCGCAGACTAGGCGCACCAGATACGCAGTATTTT	CASSRRLGAPDTQYF
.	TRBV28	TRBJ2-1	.	TGTGCCAGCAGTTTGAGGACAGCCAACAATGAGCAGTTCTTC	CASSLRTANNEQFF
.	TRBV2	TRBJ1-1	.	TGTGCCAGCAGTGAAGGACAGCCCACTGAAGCTTTCTTT	CASSEGQPTEAFF
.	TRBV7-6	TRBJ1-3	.	TGTGCCAGCAGCCAGCGGGGGTTCGCAAACACCATATATTTT	CASSQRGFANTIYF
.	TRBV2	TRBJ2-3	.	TGTGCCAGCAGTCACTACATCGCGAGGGCAGATACGCAGTATTTT	CASSHYIARADTQYF
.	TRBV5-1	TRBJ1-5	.	TGCGCCAGCAGCCCCGGACGCCTCGGGGATCAGCCCCAGCATTTT	CASSPGRLGDQPQHF
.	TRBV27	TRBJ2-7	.	TGTGCCAGCAGTCCGCGTATGGGCTACGAGCAGTACTTC	CASSPRMGYEQYF
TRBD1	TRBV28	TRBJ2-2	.	TGTGCCAGCAGTTTGACAGGGGGACTTAGCACCGGGGAGCTGTTTTTT	CASSLTGGLSTGELFF
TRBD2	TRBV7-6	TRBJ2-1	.	TGTGCCAGCAGCTTAGGGGCGGGAGATGAGCAGTTCTTC	CASSLGAGDEQFF
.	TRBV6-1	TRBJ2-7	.	TGTGCCAGCAGTGAATGGTTGGCGGGGTCCTACGAGCAGTACTTC	CASSEWLAGSYEQYF
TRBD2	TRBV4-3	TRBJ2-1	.	TGCGCCAGCAGCCAAGCCGGGACTAGCGGGTGGAGCTCCTACAATGAGCAGTTCTTC	CASSQAGTSGWSSYNEQFF
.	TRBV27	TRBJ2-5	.	TGTGCCAGCAGTTTCCTCCGGGACAACCAAGAGACCCAGTACTTC	CASSFLRDNQETQYF
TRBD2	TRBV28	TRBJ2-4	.	TGTGCCAGCAGACCCGGGACTAGCGGGGGTCTAGCCAAAAACATTCAGTACTTC	CASRPGTSGGLAKNIQYF
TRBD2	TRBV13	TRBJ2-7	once	TGTGCCAGCAGCTTAGGACTAGCGGGAGGGCCCTACGAGCAGTACTTC	CASSLGLAGGPYEQYF
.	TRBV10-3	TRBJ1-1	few	TGTGCCACCCAGGGGAGCTCGAACACTGAAGCTTTCTTT	CATQGSSNTEAFF
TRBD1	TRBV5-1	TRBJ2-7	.	TGCGCCAGCAGCGGACCGGGACAGGTCTCCTACGAGCAGTACTTC	CASSGPGQVSYEQYF
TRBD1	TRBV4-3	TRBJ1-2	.	TGCGCCAGCAGCATTCGGGACAGATCCCCTAACTATGGCTACACCTTC	CASSIRDRSPNYGYTF
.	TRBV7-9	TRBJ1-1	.	TGTGCCAGCAGTTCGGCCGGGTCTGAAGCTTTCTTT	CASSSAGSEAFF
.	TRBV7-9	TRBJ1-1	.	TGTGCCAGCAGTAAGGGTAACACTGAAGCTTTCTTT	CASSKGNTEAFF
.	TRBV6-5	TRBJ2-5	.	TGTGCCAGCAGTTACTCCGGGAGCCAAGAGACCCAGTACTTC	CASSYSGSQETQYF
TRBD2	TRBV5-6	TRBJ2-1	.	TGTGCCAGCAGGGGCAATGGGCTAGCGGCTGACAATGAGCAGTTCTTC	CASRGNGLAADNEQFF
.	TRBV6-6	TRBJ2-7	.	TGTGCCAGCAGTTACCAAGGGACACGTGCCTACGAGCAGTACTTC	CASSYQGTRAYEQYF
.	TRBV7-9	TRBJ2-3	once	TGTGCCAGCAGCGTCGCGGTTAGGGTCACAGATACGCAGTATTTT	CASSVAVRVTDTQYF
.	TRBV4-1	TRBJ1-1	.	TGCGCCAGCAGCCAAGATCAGAGAATGAACACTGAAGCTTTCTTT	CASSQDQRMNTEAFF
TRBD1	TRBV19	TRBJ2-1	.	TGTGCCAGTGCGGTTTCGGGACAGGAGCGCAATGAGCAGTTCTTC	CASAVSGQERNEQFF
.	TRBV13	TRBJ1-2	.	TGTGCCAGCAGCGATCCCCGGCGGTCTCTCTATGGCTACACCTTC	CASSDPRRSLYGYTF
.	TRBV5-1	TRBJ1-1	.	TGCGCCAGCAGCCCTGGAGGGGCTGAAGCTTTCTTT	CASSPGGAEAFF
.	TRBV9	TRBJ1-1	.	TGTGCCAGCAGCGTAGAGGGGGGCGTCACTGAAGCTTTCTTT	CASSVEGGVTEAFF
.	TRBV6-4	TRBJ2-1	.	TGTGCCAGCAGTGACTCTAGCCGCCCCTACAATGAGCAGTTCTTC	CASSDSSRPYNEQFF
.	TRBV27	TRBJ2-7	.	TGTGCCAGCAGTTCGCTCCTAGCCGGGCTTGGCGAGCAGTACTTC	CASSSLLAGLGEQYF
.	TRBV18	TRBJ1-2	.	TGTGCCAGCTCACCACCGGGGCAGATAGAAGGCTACACCTTC	CASSPPGQIEGYTF
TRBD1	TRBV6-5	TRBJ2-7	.	TGTGCCAGCAGTTACTCTGGGACAGCGATTTCCTACGAGCAGTACTTC	CASSYSGTAISYEQYF
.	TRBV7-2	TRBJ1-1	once	TGTGCCAGCAGCTTAGGTTGGCAGGGACCCACTGAAGCTTTCTTT	CASSLGWQGPTEAFF
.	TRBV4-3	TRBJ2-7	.	TGCGCCAGCAGCCCCCAGGGAGTAGGTCCGAAAACCTACGAGCAGTACTTC	CASSPQGVGPKTYEQYF
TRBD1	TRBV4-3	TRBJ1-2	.	TGCGCCAGCAGCCAAACCGGGACAGGAGCTACTAACTATGGCTACACCTTC	CASSQTGTGATNYGYTF
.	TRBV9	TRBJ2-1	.	TGTGCCAGCAGCGTAGCGGGAGAGCAGTTCTTC	CASSVAGEQFF
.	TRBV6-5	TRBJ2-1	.	TGTGCCAGCAGTTACCCTACTTGGAATGAGCAGTTCTTC	CASSYPTWNEQFF
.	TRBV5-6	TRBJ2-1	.	TGTGCCAGCAGCTTGGTCCCAGGAAAGTATGAGCAGTTCTTC	CASSLVPGKYEQFF
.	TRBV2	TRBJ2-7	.	TGTGCCAGCAGTACCATCCGAGGGGGTGGCGACGAGCAGTACTTC	CASSTIRGGGDEQYF
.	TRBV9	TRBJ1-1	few	TGTGCCAGCAGTGTCAATGGTGGGCTCACTGAAGCTTTCTTT	CASSVNGGLTEAFF
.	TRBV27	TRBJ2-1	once	TGTGCCAGCAGTACCCAAGAGGGTTCCTACAATGAGCAGTTCTTC	CASSTQEGSYNEQFF
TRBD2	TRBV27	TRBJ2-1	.	TGTGCCAGCAGTTTACGGACTAGCGGGAGAGAGCAGTTCTTC	CASSLRTSGREQFF
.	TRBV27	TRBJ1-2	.	TGTGCCAGCAGTTTGGTATTGGGCTATGGCTACACCTTC	CASSLVLGYGYTF
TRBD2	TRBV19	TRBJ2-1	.	TGTGCCAGTAGCGGACTAGCGGGGACCAATGAGCAGTTCTTC	CASSGLAGTNEQFF
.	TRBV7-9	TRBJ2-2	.	TGTGCCAGCAACCCCCCATCGGGACGGACAAACACCGGGGAGCTGTTTTTT	CASNPPSGRTNTGELFF
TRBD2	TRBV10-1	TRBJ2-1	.	TGCGCCAGCAGTGATGGGCTAGCGGGAGCATGGGAGCAGTTCTTC	CASSDGLAGAWEQFF
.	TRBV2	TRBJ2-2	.	TGTGCCAGCAACTCGGGAGTGATCGGGGAGCTGTTTTTT	CASNSGVIGELFF
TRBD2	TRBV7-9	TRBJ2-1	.	TGTGCCAGCAGCCCGCTAGCGGGCTACAATGAGCAGTTCTTC	CASSPLAGYNEQFF
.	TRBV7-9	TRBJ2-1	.	TGTGCCAGCGAGACCGACCAGGGCTTGGTCTTC	CASETDQGLVF
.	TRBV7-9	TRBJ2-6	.	TGTGCCAGCAGCCCCGCTGGGGGATCTGGGGCCAACGTCCTGACTTTC	CASSPAGGSGANVLTF